This record covers a single T cell receptor (beta chain). Sequencing was at deep level. Here immunoSEQ multiplex PCR was the method, and the copy in TCRdb shows in-frame clones only, minus some. This table has about 510,000 clones, about 79% appearing once. The sample belongs to a study of shared clonotypes between healthy human individuals. The sample comprised PBMCs. This clonotype was sampled from a middle-aged woman in good health. Some clones in this sample may be carry-over from other donors' samples.

CDR3 sequence: CASSLVGGYTGELFF. The DNA of the CDR3 is TGTGCCAGCAGCTTAGTGGGCGGGTACACCGGGGAGCTGTTTTTT. This chain uses TRBV7-2 with TRBJ2-2; D perhaps matches TRBD2 (5 bases). Germline CDR1 reads SGHTA; CDR2 reads FQGNSA. V was shortened by 1 base and J by 3 bases, with 9 bases between the two germline ends. The CDR3 extends over 15 amino acids.